These 21 T cell receptor beta chains originate from one sample sequenced in a study of blood T cell repertoires in COVID-19. Generated by immunoSEQ multiplex PCR, the TCRdb table keeps only in-frame clones and is missing some. The sample carries a few hundred thousand clones, over 80% recorded once. The sample comprised peripheral blood. The receptors shown here come from a woman in her 40s with acute or convalescent COVID-19.

V usage is TRBV5-1 and J usage is TRBJ1-2, with TRBD1 matching over 7 bases. The CDR3 runs 15 residues. Germline trimming cut 4 bases from V and 8 bases from J; bases unmatched to any gene: 14. From germline, CDR1 is SGHRS and CDR2 YFSETQ. The CDR3 nucleotides are TGCGCCAGCAGCCCTGGACAGGCACGGGCATGGGGCTACACCTTC. Translation: CASSPGQARAWGYTF.

This clone was detected once. CDR3 region: CASSPSTGEGNQPQHF. CDR3 nucleotides: TGTGCCAGCTCACCATCGACAGGGGAGGGTAATCAGCCCCAGCATTTT. The chain has TRBV18 and TRBJ1-5, with TRBD1 matching over 8 bases. Losses at the gene ends were 2 bases for V and 4 bases for J; bases not matched to a gene: 7. Germline CDR1 is KGHSH and CDR2 is LQKENI. This CDR3 is 16 amino acids long.

V gene TRBV5-4 combines with J gene TRBJ1-2; the D is unclear. CDR1 is SGHNT and CDR2 is YYREEE in the germline V gene (reference sequence). CDR3 length: 12 residues. Trimming pared 0 bases from V and 6 bases from J, leaving 6 bases between. The CDR3 DNA reads TGTGCCAGCAGCTTGGGCGCCAATGGCTACACCTTC. As protein: CASSLGANGYTF.

The gene calls are TRBV19 and TRBJ1-5, with D unresolved. From germline, CDR1 is LNHDA and CDR2 SQIVND (reference sequence). The V gene lost 1 base and the J gene lost 1 base, with 8 bases spanning the gap. CDR3 length equals 15 residues. The CDR3 coding sequence is TGTGCCAGTAGTATAGCACCCCAGAGCAATCAGCCCCAGCATTTT. It encodes CASSIAPQSNQPQHF.

This clone was observed once. This sequence joins TRBV19 and TRBJ1-2; D may be TRBD1 (6 bases). CDR3 length equals 14 residues. Germline CDR1 reads LNHDA; CDR2 reads SQIVND (reference sequence). V dropped 5 bases and J dropped 0 bases, with 10 bases sitting between them. The DNA for the CDR3 is TGTGCCAGTAGTGGACAGTATGCTAACTATGGCTACACCTTC. Translation: CASSGQYANYGYTF. Drawing the rest from reference TRBV19 and TRBJ1-2, the complete variable domain is DGGITQSPKYLFRKEGQNVTLSCEQNLNHDAMYWYRQDPGQGLRLIYYSQIVNDFQKGDIAEGYSVSREKKESFPLTVTSAQKNPTAFYLCASSGQYANYGYTFGSGTRLTVV.

The chain has TRBV18 and TRBJ2-3, with TRBD2 identical over 7 bases. Germline trimming cut 6 bases from V and 4 bases from J; bases unmatched to any gene: 10. Per germline, CDR1 KGHSH and CDR2 LQKENI. This CDR3 spans 15 amino acids. CDR3 in amino acids: CASSATGGPPDTQYF. CDR3 DNA sequence: TGTGCCAGCTCTGCCACGGGGGGTCCCCCAGATACGCAGTATTTT.

This clone was counted a few times. V gene TRBV5-5 combines with J gene TRBJ1-2; TRBD1 is a possible D gene (6 bases). Germline CDR1 is SGHKS and CDR2 is YYEKEE (reference sequence). The CDR3 spans 13 residues. V lost 5 bases, J lost 6 bases, and 14 bases lay in between. The CDR3 loop is CASRRPPGDGYTF. The DNA of the CDR3 is TGTGCCAGCAGGCGGCCGCCAGGGGATGGCTACACCTTC.

The chain links TRBV10-1 to TRBJ2-7; 14 positions match TRBD2. This CDR3 region has 18 residues. Germline V gene sequence: CDR1 WNHNN, CDR2 SYGVQD (reference sequence). In DNA, the CDR3 is TGCGCCAGCAGTGATGGGACTAGCGGGGGCCCGAGGTCCTGCGAGCAGTACGTC. It encodes CASSDGTSGGPRSCEQYV.

The chain joins TRBV7-9 to TRBJ1-4; 8 nucleotides agree with TRBD1. The CDR3 length is 16 residues. Germline loops: CDR1 SEHNR, CDR2 FQNEAQ (reference sequence). J gave up 6 bases and V 5 bases, and 11 bases lay outside the gene matches. The DNA for the CDR3 is TGTGCCAGCAGCCCCCCCCCAGGGGGCCGGTATGAAAAACTGTTTTTT. It codes for CASSPPPGGRYEKLFF.

The chain combines TRBV7-2 with TRBJ2-3; the match to TRBD1 covers 10 bases. The length of the CDR3 is 13 residues. CDR1 is SGHTA, CDR2 FQGNSA, per germline. The junction had 5 bases not matched to a gene; V was cut back by 1 base and J by 13 bases. CDR3 region: CASSLGRGTGEYF. The DNA for the CDR3 is TGTGCCAGCAGCTTAGGTAGAGGGACAGGGGAGTATTTT.

This sequence joins TRBV27 and TRBJ1-1, with no clear D. CDR1 and CDR2 from the germline V gene are MNHEY and SMNVEV (reference sequence). The CDR3 is made up of 14 amino acids. Trimming took 2 bases from V and 8 from J, leaving 15 bases between them. As DNA, the CDR3 is TGTGCCAGCAGTTTACGACCGGAGACCCGAGAAGCTTTCTTT. Protein product: CASSLRPETREAFF.

The chain employs TRBV6-1 and TRBJ2-1; D is unclear. This CDR3 contains 15 residues. Trimming removed 2 bases at V and 0 bases at J, with 8 bases between. Germline V gives CDR1 MNHNS, CDR2 SASEGT. The DNA for the CDR3 is TGTGCCAGCAGTGAATACGTGAGCTCCTACAATGAGCAGTTCTTC. Residues: CASSEYVSSYNEQFF.

This clone appeared once. This chain joins TRBV30 and TRBJ1-1; no definite D call. The CDR3 is 15 residues long. Trimming pared 6 bases from V and 1 base from J, leaving 18 bases between. Germline V gene data show CDR1 as GTSNPN and CDR2 as SVGIG (reference sequence). In DNA, the CDR3 is TGTGCCTGTGACCGGCCAGGTGGCTCGAACACTGAAGCTTTCTTT. It translates to CACDRPGGSNTEAFF.

V gene TRBV13 combines with J gene TRBJ2-5, with D perhaps TRBD2 (6 bases). Germline V gene lookup returns CDR1 PRHDT and CDR2 FYEKMQ (reference sequence). CDR3 length: 14 amino acids. Trimming shortened V by 5 bases and J by 3 bases, and 13 bases separated the two germline ends. CDR3 sequence reads: CASSLRGMEETQYF. The CDR3 DNA is TGTGCCAGCAGCCTCCGGGGGATGGAAGAGACCCAGTACTTC.

The J gene is TRBJ1-1, the V gene TRBV27; 10 bases are a match to TRBD1. Trimming took 3 bases from V and 4 from J; bases not matched to a gene: 2. Germline V CDR1 and CDR2: MNHEY, SMNVEV (reference sequence). This CDR3 has 14 residues. CDR3 in amino acids: CASSLDRGGTEAFF. CDR3 sequence (DNA): TGTGCCAGCAGTTTGGACAGGGGGGGCACTGAAGCTTTCTTT.

The chain employs TRBV11-2 and TRBJ2-1; the D gene is possibly TRBD2 (7 bases). The CDR3 has 14 residues. With 1 base removed from V and 6 bases from J, the gap between germline ends came to 10 bases. Per germline, CDR1 SGHAT and CDR2 FQNNGV. The CDR3 spells CASSLGGGPNEQFF. The DNA of the CDR3 is TGTGCCAGCAGCTTAGGGGGGGGGCCCAATGAGCAGTTCTTC.

The chain joins TRBV5-1 to TRBJ1-3; 10 positions match TRBD1. Trimming took 2 bases from V and 3 from J; bases not matched to a gene: 8. CDR3 length: 17 residues. Germline values: CDR1 SGHRS, CDR2 YFSETQ. As DNA, the CDR3 is TGCGCCAGCAGCTTTCGAGGACAGGGGGGAGGTGGAAACACCATATATTTT. Residues: CASSFRGQGGGGNTIYF.

The J gene is TRBJ2-5, the V gene TRBV7-8, with TRBD1 matching over 7 bases. This CDR3 region has 13 residues. Trimming cost V 7 bases and J 6 bases; bases outside gene matches: 8. The germline CDR1 and CDR2 sequences are SGHVS and FQNEAQ. The CDR3 reads CASTTQRGQTQYF. The CDR3, as DNA: TGTGCCAGCACCACCCAGAGGGGGCAGACCCAGTACTTC. The variable domain in full, completed from reference TRBV7-8 and TRBJ2-5, reads GAGVSQSPRYKVAKRGQDVALRCDPISGHVSLFWYQQALGQGPEFLTYFQNEAQLDKSGLPSDRFFAERPEGSVSTLKIQRTQQEDSAVYLCASTTQRGQTQYFGPGTRLLVL.

This chain connects TRBV5-1 to TRBJ2-5; D is undetermined. This CDR3 is 15 amino acids long. V dropped 6 bases and J dropped 6 bases, with 21 bases sitting between them. Germline V gives CDR1 SGHRS, CDR2 YFSETQ. CDR3 DNA: TGCGCCAGCACTACTCAGGCTGGTTTCGCGCAGACCCAGTACTTC. Its protein is CASTTQAGFAQTQYF.

CDR3: CASSQVGTGGYTF. CDR3 DNA sequence: TGCGCCAGCAGCCAAGTTGGCACAGGGGGCTACACCTTC. The chain joins TRBV4-1 to TRBJ1-2, with D possibly being TRBD1 (6 bases). This CDR3 comprises 13 residues. Germline loops: CDR1 MGHRA, CDR2 YSYEKL. V dropped 1 base and J dropped 8 bases, with 11 bases sitting between them.

The gene calls are TRBV15 and TRBJ1-5, with TRBD1 identical over 8 bases. V was pared by 8 bases and J by 7 bases, with 7 bases of the junction left unmatched. This CDR3 has 13 amino acids. Germline loops: CDR1 LNHNV, CDR2 YYDKDF (reference sequence). This chain's CDR3 is CATSQGAGQPQHF. CDR3 DNA: TGTGCCACCTCGCAGGGGGCAGGGCAGCCCCAGCATTTT.